This T cell receptor (beta chain) came from a study of blood T cells in healthy people across ages. Of note for this clonotype: This clone may be a read error of a much larger clone one base away.

This CDR3 comprises 13 residues. CDR1 and CDR2 from the germline V gene are SGHTA and FQGNSA. A J-beta primer mix and a sample-barcoded 5' primer were used in a second PCR of roughly 6 to 12 cycles. Tagging of each cDNA molecule was performed by a template-switch adaptor with 12 random nucleotides. Each CDR3 protein gets one entry after TCRdb re-called the 5' RACE reads with MiXCR. The sample has 1.5 million to 2 million distinct CDR3 sequences, 25% to 30% seen once. The source is a woman aged 30 to 39 in good health. The chain combines TRBV7-2 with TRBJ1-2; D not resolved. Sequencing was done on a sample of blood. Here the CDR3 DNA reads TGTGCCAACAGCCCTGACAAGAACTATGGCTACACCTTC. Protein sequence: CANSPDKNYGYTF.